What follows is one T cell receptor (beta chain) and its context. The data belong to a study of blood T cell repertoires in COVID-19. Across the study: Some COVID-19 samples were acute and others convalescent; all came from the United States, Italy and Spain.

The germline V and J ends were trimmed by 6 bases and 5 bases, with 16 bases remaining between them. CDR3 length: 15 residues. CDR1 SNHLY and CDR2 FYNNEI come from the germline V gene. Source study methods: Researchers report that nucleated cell counts were estimated from reference gene primer amplification. Sequencing used immunoSEQ multiplex PCR; TCRdb keeps in-frame clones, though not all of them. The V and J calls and clone size were taken over from that table, and D and trimming were inferred from the DNA. The sample shows 150,000 to 200,000 clones, over 75% of them seen only once. Grouping used clinical history reported by participants in a survey and questionnaire.

This chain joins TRBV2 and TRBJ1-4; a possible D gene is TRBD1 (5 bases). The sequencing sample was made of PBMCs or T cells enriched from blood (not recorded which). The clonotype originates from a man aged 45-60 years who had recovered from COVID-19. The CDR3 nucleotides are TGTGCCAGCAGATTTGACCGTCGGGGGAATGAAAAACTGTTTTTT. It is translated as CASRFDRRGNEKLFF. The variable domain in full, with the rest retrieved from reference TRBV2 and TRBJ1-4, is EPEVTQTPSHQVTQMGQEVILRCVPISNHLYFYWYRQILGQKVEFLVSFYNNEISEKSEIFDDQFSVERPDGSNFTLKIRSTKLEDSAMYFCASRFDRRGNEKLFFGSGTQLSVL.